What follows are 23 T cell receptor beta chains derived from one specimen sequenced in a study of OX40 agonist ivuxolimab in advanced cancers. Sequencing used immunoSEQ multiplex PCR; TCRdb keeps in-frame clones, though not all of them. The sample contains 65,000 to 80,000 clones, nearly 95% of which appear only once. Sequences were derived from CD4+ or CD8+ T cells sorted from blood, sampled in a trial of the OX40 agonist ivuxolimab. The receptors shown here come from an adult with an advanced solid tumor such as melanoma, head and neck, liver or kidney cancer.

This rearrangement joins TRBV6-5 to TRBJ1-3; D unclear. V gave up 0 bases and J gave up 2 bases, with 11 bases separating them. CDR1 and CDR2 from the germline V gene are MNHEY and SVGAGI. The CDR3 loop spans 16 amino acids. The CDR3 sequence: CASSYSIGEAGNTIYF. For the CDR3, the DNA is TGTGCCAGCAGTTACTCTATTGGGGAGGCTGGAAACACCATATATTTT.

The rearrangement links TRBV2 to TRBJ1-4, with TRBD1 as a possible D gene (5 bases). This CDR3 has 16 amino acids. Looked up from germline, CDR1 is SNHLY and CDR2 is FYNNEI. The germline V and J ends were trimmed by 7 bases and 1 base, with 16 bases remaining between them. In DNA, the CDR3 is TGTGCCAGCACATCTTTCGGGGACCGAACTAATGAAAAACTGTTTTTT. Encoded protein: CASTSFGDRTNEKLFF.

The chain is built from TRBV9 and TRBJ1-2; the match to TRBD1 covers 7 bases. The CDR3 contains 16 residues. Trimming removed 3 bases from V and 0 bases from J; junction bases left unmatched: 8. The germline V gene encodes CDR1 SGDLS and CDR2 YYNGEE. The CDR3 region is CASSAYTGESNYGYTF. In nucleotides, the CDR3 is TGTGCCAGCAGCGCCTACACAGGGGAATCTAACTATGGCTACACCTTC.

This sequence joins TRBV7-9 and TRBJ1-4, with a possible D match to TRBD1 (6 bases). Germline V lookup: CDR1 SEHNR, CDR2 FQNEAQ (reference sequence). Trimming took off 4 bases at V and 5 bases at J, with 11 bases between the two ends. CDR3 length equals 14 residues. In DNA form, the CDR3 reads TGTGCCAGCAGCTCCGGGGGCCCGAATGAAAAACTGTTTTTT. Its translation: CASSSGGPNEKLFF.

This chain uses TRBV18 with TRBJ2-2; the match to TRBD2 covers 7 bases. The germline gives CDR1 KGHSH, CDR2 LQKENI. This CDR3 has 16 residues. V lost 3 bases, J lost 4 bases, and 8 bases stayed unmatched. The CDR3 coding sequence is TGTGCCAGCTCACCGACGCCTAGCGGTAGCACCGGGGAGCTGTTTTTT. It translates to CASSPTPSGSTGELFF.

This chain's CDR3 is CASSEEGISSYEQYF. The CDR3 DNA reads TGTGCCAGCAGTGAAGAGGGAATTAGCTCCTACGAGCAGTACTTC. The chain couples TRBV6-1 to TRBJ2-7; D call uncertain. CDR3 size: 15 residues. Trimming shortened V by 1 base and J by 0 bases, and 10 bases separated the two germline ends. The germline V gene has CDR1 MNHNS and CDR2 SASEGT.

V and J are TRBV7-9 and TRBJ1-2; no clear D. CDR1 SEHNR and CDR2 FQNEAQ come from the germline V gene (reference sequence). The V end was cut by 3 bases, the J end by 4 bases, with 15 bases between. The length of the CDR3 is 15 residues. The CDR3 sequence: CASSFRLTESYGYTF. The DNA of the CDR3 is TGTGCCAGCAGCTTCCGGCTGACCGAGTCCTATGGCTACACCTTC.

This sequence joins TRBV6-5 and TRBJ2-2; 8 bases are a match to TRBD2. The CDR3 contains 15 residues. CDR1 MNHEY and CDR2 SVGAGI come from the germline V gene. V lost 5 bases and J lost 4; bases outside the gene matches: 6. The DNA for the CDR3 is TGTGCCAGCAGTCCCGGGACTAGTCCCACCGGGGAGCTGTTTTTT. Protein sequence: CASSPGTSPTGELFF.

This rearrangement joins TRBV5-6 to TRBJ2-1; possibly TRBD2 for D (6 bases). Germline V gives CDR1 SGHDT, CDR2 YYEEEE. With 3 bases removed from V and 5 bases from J, the gap between germline ends came to 12 bases. CDR3 length: 14 residues. The CDR3 DNA sequence: TGTGCCAGCAGCTGGGGGGTGGGACACAATGAGCAGTTCTTC. This gives the protein CASSWGVGHNEQFF.

The chain carries TRBV5-1 and TRBJ2-3; 10 bases line up with TRBD2. J was trimmed by 3 bases and V by 1 base; bases with no gene match: 5. This CDR3 comprises 16 residues. Per germline, CDR1 SGHRS and CDR2 YFSETQ. The CDR3 loop reads CASSLWSGGETDTQYF. In DNA, the CDR3 is TGCGCCAGCAGCTTGTGGAGCGGGGGGGAAACAGATACGCAGTATTTT.

CDR3 DNA sequence: TGCAGTGTTGGGGAGGGCGAGCAGTACTTC. As protein: CSVGEGEQYF. The genes are TRBV20-1 and TRBJ2-7; 7 bases agree with TRBD2. The germline V gene has CDR1 DFQATT and CDR2 SNEGSKA (reference sequence). V lost 7 bases, J lost 6 bases, and 3 bases stayed unmatched. This CDR3 has 10 residues.

The rearrangement links TRBV7-9 to TRBJ2-1; D gene uncertain. V was pared by 4 bases and J by 7 bases, with 11 bases between. There are 13 residues in the CDR3. Germline assignment: CDR1 SEHNR and CDR2 FQNEAQ (reference sequence). The CDR3 nucleotides read TGTGCCAGCAGCTCCCCAACGGGTAATGAGCAGTTCTTC. Translation: CASSSPTGNEQFF.

V gene TRBV6-1 combines with J gene TRBJ2-7; a weak D match, TRBD2 (5 bases). Germline loops: CDR1 MNHNS, CDR2 SASEGT. The CDR3 is made up of 13 amino acids. The ends were cut back, 7 bases at V and 2 bases at J, with 12 bases in the middle. The CDR3 reads CASTGIGAYEQYF. The CDR3 nucleotides are TGTGCCAGCACCGGGATCGGAGCCTACGAGCAGTACTTC.

The chain uses TRBV2 and TRBJ1-1, with D maybe TRBD1 (5 bases). The CDR3 consists of 13 residues. Germline CDR1 reads SNHLY; CDR2 reads FYNNEI. The ends were cut back, 7 bases at V and 6 bases at J, with 15 bases in the middle. CDR3 sequence reads: CASMVRARAEAFF. DNA of the CDR3: TGTGCCAGCATGGTCAGGGCGAGGGCTGAAGCTTTCTTT.

The chain has TRBV7-2 and TRBJ2-7; D is possibly TRBD1 or TRBD2 (5 bases each). CDR3 size: 14 residues. Trimming took off 4 bases at V and 2 bases at J, with 12 bases between the two ends. The V gene's germline CDR1 is SGHTA and CDR2 FQGNSA. The CDR3 spells CASSSRDGPYEQYF. CDR3 nucleotides: TGTGCCAGCAGCTCCAGGGACGGTCCCTACGAGCAGTACTTC.

This rearrangement joins TRBV9 to TRBJ2-1; TRBD2 agrees at 9 bases. The CDR3 length is 17 residues. Germline CDR1 is SGDLS and CDR2 is YYNGEE. The junction had 4 bases not matched to a gene; V was cut back by 0 bases and J by 0 bases. The CDR3 here is CASSVVGSGSSYNEQFF. CDR3 DNA: TGTGCCAGCAGCGTAGTCGGTAGCGGGAGCTCCTACAATGAGCAGTTCTTC.

The chain carries TRBV18 and TRBJ2-7; perhaps D is TRBD1 or TRBD2 (6 bases each). V shed 2 bases and J shed 2 bases, with 7 bases lying between them. The CDR3 extends over 13 amino acids. The germline V gene encodes CDR1 KGHSH and CDR2 LQKENI. The CDR3 reads CASSPGGPYEQYF. CDR3 DNA sequence: TGTGCCAGCTCACCAGGGGGGCCCTACGAGCAGTACTTC.

This sequence joins TRBV28 and TRBJ1-1; possible D gene TRBD1, 6 bases. V was trimmed by 9 bases and J by 1 base, leaving 21 bases between them. Germline CDR1 MDHEN, CDR2 SYDVKM. This CDR3 comprises 16 residues. Here the CDR3 reads CASRLLMGGRNTEAFF. The CDR3 coding sequence is TGTGCCAGTCGACTCCTAATGGGGGGCCGGAACACTGAAGCTTTCTTT.

This clone was detected a few times. This rearrangement joins TRBV19 to TRBJ1-1; D ambiguous. The germline V and J ends were trimmed by 5 bases and 8 bases, with 9 bases remaining between them. The germline V gene has CDR1 LNHDA and CDR2 SQIVND (reference sequence). The CDR3 is made up of 11 amino acids. The CDR3 spells CASSWSTEAFF. The CDR3 DNA follows: TGTGCCAGTAGTTGGTCCACGGAAGCTTTCTTT.

V gene TRBV5-6 combines with J gene TRBJ1-1; no clear D. V lost 7 bases to trimming and J lost 8 bases, with 12 bases between them. The V gene's germline CDR1 is SGHDT and CDR2 YYEEEE. The CDR3 has 11 amino acids. This chain's CDR3 is CASSSGIEAFF. CDR3 bases: TGTGCCAGCTCGTCCGGGATCGAAGCTTTCTTT.

The V and J genes are TRBV29-1 and TRBJ1-1; no reliable D call. CDR1 is SQVTM and CDR2 is ANQGSEA in the germline V gene. The V gene lost 3 bases and the J gene lost 6 bases, with 8 bases spanning the gap. The CDR3 length is 11 residues. The CDR3 protein is CSVEEGPEAFF. DNA of the CDR3: TGCAGCGTTGAGGAGGGCCCTGAAGCTTTCTTT.

The chain carries TRBV2 and TRBJ2-2; D perhaps matches TRBD1 (6 bases). The germline CDR1 and CDR2 sequences are SNHLY and FYNNEI. V shed 8 bases and J shed 5 bases, with 24 bases lying between them. The CDR3 consists of 17 residues. The CDR3 bases are TGTGCCAGCGATCTCCGACAGGTTCCCTTAACAACCGGGGAGCTGTTTTTT. Its translation: CASDLRQVPLTTGELFF. Based on the CDR3 plus reference TRBV2 and TRBJ2-2, the full variable domain is EPEVTQTPSHQVTQMGQEVILRCVPISNHLYFYWYRQILGQKVEFLVSFYNNEISEKSEIFDDQFSVERPDGSNFTLKIRSTKLEDSAMYFCASDLRQVPLTTGELFFGEGSRLTVL.

This chain joins TRBV7-8 and TRBJ2-7; D might be TRBD1 (5 bases). CDR3 length: 15 amino acids. CDR1 is SGHVS, CDR2 FQNEAQ, per germline. V was clipped by 1 base and J by 2 bases, with 12 bases between them. CDR3 region: CASSLGPGKAYEQYF. In DNA form, the CDR3 reads TGTGCCAGCAGCTTAGGGCCAGGGAAGGCCTACGAGCAGTACTTC.